A selection of T cell receptor beta chains follows, all from one sample in a study of blood T cell repertoires in COVID-19. This table comes from immunoSEQ multiplex PCR, and its TCRdb copy is limited to in-frame clones, with some not included. The data hold some 93,000 clones, with 79% observed a single time. The sample comprised peripheral blood. Every receptor here comes from a human donor in a cohort sampled during active COVID-19. Both conserved end residues are part of each CDR3. A D gene is named only where the DNA matches it firmly. Size is stated for part of the rows, as once, few or many counts, or as a class when the clone is expanded.

>TRBJ2-7|TRBV13|TRBD2|few
TGTGCCAGCAGCTCTATTAGCGGGAGGGTGCAGTACTTC
CASSSISGRVQYF
>TRBJ1-6|TRBV28|TRBD1|-
TGTGCCAGCAGTTTATCTAACAGGGGGCGCTTTTCCTCACCCCTCCACTTT
CASSLSNRGRFSSPLHF
>TRBJ2-3|TRBV4-1|TRBD1|medium-sized
TGCGCCAGCAGCGACAGGGGGGATACGCAGTATTTT
CASSDRGDTQYF
>TRBJ2-1|TRBV6-5|TRBD2|-
TGTGCCAGCAGTTACTCGTCTAGCGGCTACAATGAGCAGTTCTTC
CASSYSSSGYNEQFF
>TRBJ2-7|TRBV5-1|-|-
TGCGCCAGCAGCTTGGGACGGGATTACGAGCAGTACTTC
CASSLGRDYEQYF
>TRBJ2-1|TRBV11-3|TRBD2|-
TGTGCCAGCAGCCCACGGACTAGAGACAATGAGCAGTTCTTC
CASSPRTRDNEQFF
>TRBJ2-3|TRBV4-1|TRBD1|-
TGCGCCAGCAGCAAGCCCGGACAGGGATACCCAGATACGCAGTATTTT
CASSKPGQGYPDTQYF
>TRBJ1-1|TRBV9|TRBD1|once
TGTGCCAGCAGTCGGGACAGGGACGGGGAAGCTTTCTTT
CASSRDRDGEAFF
>TRBJ2-4|TRBV6-1|-|-
TGTGCCAGCAGTGAGGGGAGGCAGGGTGGGTCCAAAAACATTCAGTACTTC
CASSEGRQGGSKNIQYF
>TRBJ2-5|TRBV4-1|-|-
TGCGCCAGCAGCCAAAGGGGGGGAATTCAAGAGACCCAGTACTTC
CASSQRGGIQETQYF
>TRBJ1-1|TRBV7-2|TRBD1|few
TGTGCCAGCAGCCCACTACAGGGGAGGACTGAAGCTTTCTTT
CASSPLQGRTEAFF
>TRBJ2-3|TRBV4-2|-|few
TGTGCCAGCAGCCAAGAAGCGGCCACAGATACGCAGTATTTT
CASSQEAATDTQYF
>TRBJ2-5|TRBV3-1/TRBV3-2|TRBD1|-
TGTGCCAGCAGTCTGGCGGGTGACAGGGGTCAAGAGACCCAGTACTTC
CASSLAGDRGQETQYF
>TRBJ2-7|TRBV19|TRBD2|-
TGTGCCAGTAGTCCCCTTGTTAGCGGGACCGGCGAGCAGTACTTC
CASSPLVSGTGEQYF
>TRBJ1-5|TRBV5-8|TRBD1|-
TGTGCCAGCAGCTCGCCCGGGACAGGGAATCAGCCCCAGCATTTT
CASSSPGTGNQPQHF
>TRBJ2-1|TRBV30|TRBD1|-
TGTGCCTGGAGTGTACAGGGGCGAGTTGACGGTGAGCAGTTCTTC
CAWSVQGRVDGEQFF
>TRBJ2-1|TRBV9|TRBD2|-
TGTGCCAGCAGCCCCTGGACTAGCGGATACAATGAGCAGTTCTTC
CASSPWTSGYNEQFF
>TRBJ1-6|TRBV5-1|TRBD1|few
TGCGCCAGCAGCTGGGGGGACAGGGGAAATAATTCACCCCTCCACTTT
CASSWGDRGNNSPLHF
>TRBJ1-5|TRBV6-1|-|-
TGTGCCAGCAGTGAACAGCCAGGGGAGGGGCAGCCCCAGCATTTT
CASSEQPGEGQPQHF
>TRBJ2-1|TRBV2|TRBD2|-
TGTGCCAGCAGTGAAGCCCCGAGGACTAGACAGTTCTTC
CASSEAPRTRQFF
>TRBJ2-1|TRBV11-3|TRBD2|-
TGTGCCAGCAGCTTAGAGGCGGGAGCGGGCTACAATGAGCAGTTCTTC
CASSLEAGAGYNEQFF
>TRBJ2-1|TRBV5-1|-|-
TGCGCCAGCAGCTTGAAGATAGCGGCCTCCTACAATGAGCAGTTCTTC
CASSLKIAASYNEQFF
>TRBJ1-1|TRBV6-6|-|-
TGTGCCAGCAGTACCCGTGGGGGGGGAGGCACTGAAGCTTTCTTT
CASSTRGGGGTEAFF
>TRBJ2-5|TRBV19|TRBD1|-
TGTGCCAGTAGTACGGGACAGGGAGTCCAAGAGACCCAGTACTTC
CASSTGQGVQETQYF
>TRBJ2-5|TRBV24-1|TRBD1|-
TGTGCCACCAGTGGCCAGGGGGCTGAGACCCAGTACTTC
CATSGQGAETQYF
>TRBJ2-3|TRBV9|-|-
TGTGCCAGCAGCGTAGGGACAGTTAGCACAGATACGCAGTATTTT
CASSVGTVSTDTQYF
>TRBJ2-7|TRBV2|-|-
TGTGCCAGCAGTTACGTTTCGCCAGGGTCCTACGAGCAGTACTTC
CASSYVSPGSYEQYF
>TRBJ2-5|TRBV29-1|-|-
TGCAGCGCAGAACAGGGGAGCGGGCGACAAGAGACCCAGTACTTC
CSAEQGSGRQETQYF
>TRBJ2-5|TRBV5-1|TRBD2|-
TGCGCCAGCAGCCCCCAGGGCGGGAGAGAGGAAGAGACCCAGTACTTC
CASSPQGGREEETQYF
>TRBJ2-5|TRBV9|-|-
TGTGCCAGCAGCGTAGCCTCACAGGGAACCCAAGAGACCCAGTACTTC
CASSVASQGTQETQYF
>TRBJ2-7|TRBV3-1/TRBV3-2|TRBD2|-
TGTGCCAGCAGCCAAGATTTCGCGGGAGGGCACTACGAGCAGTACTTC
CASSQDFAGGHYEQYF
>TRBJ1-2|TRBV27|TRBD1|few
TGTGCCAGCAGGTCCATATGGGACAGGGGGCAAGCTAACTATGGCTACACCTTC
CASRSIWDRGQANYGYTF
>TRBJ1-5|TRBV7-5|-|-
TGTGCCAGAAGCTTAGCCGGGGGGGGTCGCAATCAGCCCCAGCATTTT
CARSLAGGGRNQPQHF
>TRBJ1-2|TRBV18|TRBD1|-
TGTGCCAGCTCACCACCGGGACAGCCTATCCATCGAGGCTACACCTTC
CASSPPGQPIHRGYTF
>TRBJ2-3|TRBV4-2|TRBD2|-
TGTGCCAGCAGCCGAAGCTTAGCGGGTGCAGATACGCAGTATTTT
CASSRSLAGADTQYF
>TRBJ2-7|TRBV19|TRBD1|-
TGTGCCAGTAGTATAGCTCAATCCGGGACAGGGGGCAACGAGCAGTACTTC
CASSIAQSGTGGNEQYF
>TRBJ1-1|TRBV7-2|-|-
TGTGCCAGCAGCTTAGCAGCGTCCGAAGCTTTCTTT
CASSLAASEAFF
>TRBJ2-5|TRBV19|-|-
TGTGCCAGTACCTCATCCCTGACTAGGCGGTGGGAGACCCAGTACTTC
CASTSSLTRRWETQYF
>TRBJ1-2|TRBV5-4|TRBD1|once
TGTGCCAGCAGCTTGGAAGGAGACAGGGGCAGGGGCTACACCTTC
CASSLEGDRGRGYTF
>TRBJ1-2|TRBV7-9|-|-
TGTGCCAGCAGCCAGCCGACGGGAGGGGTTAGTGGCTACACCTTC
CASSQPTGGVSGYTF
>TRBJ2-7|TRBV18|TRBD2|-
TGTGCCAGCTCACCCGGACTAGCGGCCACCTACGAGCAGTACTTC
CASSPGLAATYEQYF